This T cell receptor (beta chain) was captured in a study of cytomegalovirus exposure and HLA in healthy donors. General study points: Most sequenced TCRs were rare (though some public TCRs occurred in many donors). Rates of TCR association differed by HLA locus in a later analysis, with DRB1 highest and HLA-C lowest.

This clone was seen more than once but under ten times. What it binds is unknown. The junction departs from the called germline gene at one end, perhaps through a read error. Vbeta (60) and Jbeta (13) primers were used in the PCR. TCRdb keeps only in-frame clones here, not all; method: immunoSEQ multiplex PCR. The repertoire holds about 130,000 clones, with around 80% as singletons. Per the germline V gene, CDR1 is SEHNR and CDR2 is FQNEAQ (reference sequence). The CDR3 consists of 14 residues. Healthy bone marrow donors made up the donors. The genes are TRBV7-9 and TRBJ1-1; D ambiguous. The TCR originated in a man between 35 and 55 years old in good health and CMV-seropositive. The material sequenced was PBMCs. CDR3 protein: CSSSLGGRDQEAFF. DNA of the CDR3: TGTTCCAGCAGCCTCGGAGGGCGCGACCAGGAAGCTTTCTTT.